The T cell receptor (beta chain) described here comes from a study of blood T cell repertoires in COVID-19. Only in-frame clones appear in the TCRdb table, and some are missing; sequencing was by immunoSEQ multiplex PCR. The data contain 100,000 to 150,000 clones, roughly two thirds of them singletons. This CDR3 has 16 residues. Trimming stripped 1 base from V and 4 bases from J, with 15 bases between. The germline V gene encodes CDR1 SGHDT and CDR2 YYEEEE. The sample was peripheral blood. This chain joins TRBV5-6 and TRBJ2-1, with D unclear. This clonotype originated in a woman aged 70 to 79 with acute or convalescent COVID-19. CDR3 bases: TGTGCCAGCAGCTTGTCCGGGTCAGCCCCTTACAATGAGCAGTTCTTC. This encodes CASSLSGSAPYNEQFF.